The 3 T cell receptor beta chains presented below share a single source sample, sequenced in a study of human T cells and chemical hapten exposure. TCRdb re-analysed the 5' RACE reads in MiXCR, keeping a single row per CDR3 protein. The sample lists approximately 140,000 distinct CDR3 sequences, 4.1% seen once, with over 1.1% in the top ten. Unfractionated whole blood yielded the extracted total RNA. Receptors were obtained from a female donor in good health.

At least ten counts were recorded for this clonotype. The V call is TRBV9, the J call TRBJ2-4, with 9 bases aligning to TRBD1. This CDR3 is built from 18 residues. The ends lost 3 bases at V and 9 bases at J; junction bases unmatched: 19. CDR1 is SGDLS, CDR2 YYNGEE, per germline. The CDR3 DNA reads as TGTGCCAGCAGCGACCCAATTAATAAACCGGGACAGGGCCCCATTCAGTACTTC. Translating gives CASSDPINKPGQGPIQYF.

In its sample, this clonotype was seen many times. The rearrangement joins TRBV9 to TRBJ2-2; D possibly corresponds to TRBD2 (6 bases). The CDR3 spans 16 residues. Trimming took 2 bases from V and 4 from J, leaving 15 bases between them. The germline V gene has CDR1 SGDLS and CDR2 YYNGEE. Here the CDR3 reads CASSVGGAPSTGELFF. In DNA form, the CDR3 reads TGTGCCAGCAGCGTTGGCGGGGCCCCGAGCACCGGGGAGCTGTTTTTT.

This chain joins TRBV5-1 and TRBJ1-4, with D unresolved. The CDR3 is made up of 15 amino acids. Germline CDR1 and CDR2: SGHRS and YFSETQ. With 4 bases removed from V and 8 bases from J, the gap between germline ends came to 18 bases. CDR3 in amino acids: CASSPLAGDYEKLFF. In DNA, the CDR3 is TGCGCCAGCAGCCCCCTGGCCGGAGACTACGAAAAACTGTTTTTT.